These 18 T cell receptor beta chains share one sample of origin, sequenced in a study of blood T cells in healthy people across ages. The second PCR ran roughly 6 to 11 cycles with a sample-barcoded 5' primer and J-beta primers. TCRdb re-called the 5' RACE reads with MiXCR, one entry per CDR3 protein. The sample has 550,000 to 650,000 distinct CDR3 sequences, about 30% seen once. What was sequenced was blood. Receptors originate from a woman of 80 years or more in good health.

This clonotype was seen at least ten times. CDR3 residues: CASSLARGSWFEQYF. In DNA, the CDR3 is TGTGCCAGCAGCTTAGCGAGGGGGTCGTGGTTCGAGCAGTACTTC. The J gene is TRBJ2-7, the V gene TRBV7-2; the D gene is possibly TRBD1 (6 bases). The length of the CDR3 is 15 residues. The V end lost 0 bases, the J end lost 6 bases, and 15 bases lay between the germline ends. Germline V lookup: CDR1 SGHTA, CDR2 FQGNSA. Full variable domain (rest looked up from reference TRBV7-2 and TRBJ2-7): GAGVSQSPSNKVTEKGKDVELRCDPISGHTALYWYRQSLGQGLEFLIYFQGNSAPDKSGLPSDRFSAERTGGSVSTLTIQRTQQEDSAVYLCASSLARGSWFEQYFGPGTRLTVT.

This clonotype was found many times. The V gene is TRBV20-1, the J gene TRBJ2-3, with TRBD1 identical over 7 bases. V gave up 6 bases and J gave up 2 bases; unmatched junction bases: 11. The germline CDR1 and CDR2 sequences are DFQATT and SNEGSKA (reference sequence). This CDR3 contains 15 residues. The CDR3 sequence: CSAHSGTADTDTQYF. The CDR3 DNA reads as TGCAGTGCCCATTCCGGGACAGCTGACACAGATACGCAGTATTTT.

This clonotype was seen ten or more times. The rearrangement joins TRBV6-5 to TRBJ2-3; maybe TRBD2 (6 bases). V was clipped by 5 bases and J by 2 bases, with 17 bases between them. The CDR3 extends over 16 amino acids. Germline V CDR1 and CDR2: MNHEY, SVGAGI. The CDR3: CASSLQGLTSTDTQYF. As DNA, the CDR3 is TGTGCCAGCAGTCTCCAGGGACTCACTTCCACAGATACGCAGTATTTT.

The gene calls are TRBV20-1 and TRBJ2-7, with 10 positions matching TRBD1. This CDR3 has 14 amino acids. CDR1 is DFQATT, CDR2 SNEGSKA, per germline (reference sequence). Trimming removed 3 bases from V and 6 bases from J; junction bases left unmatched: 8. The CDR3 sequence: CSARTGTGAGEQYF. The CDR3 region has the DNA TGCAGTGCTAGGACCGGGACAGGGGCAGGCGAGCAGTACTTC.

The table lists this clonotype with many counts. The chain combines TRBV3-1 with TRBJ2-7; 7 nucleotides match TRBD2. The CDR3 has 15 residues. Germline values: CDR1 LGHDT, CDR2 YNNKEL (reference sequence). Trimming cost V 2 bases and J 0 bases; bases outside gene matches: 4. The CDR3 nucleotides read TGTGCCAGCAGCCAATTGCGGGGGACCTCCTACGAGCAGTACTTC. Protein: CASSQLRGTSYEQYF.

The chain is built from TRBV12-5 and TRBJ2-1; D remains ambiguous. This CDR3 has 14 amino acids. The V and J ends lost 1 base and 6 bases respectively, with 10 bases between them. The germline CDR1 and CDR2 sequences are LGHNT and FRNRAP. The CDR3 DNA is TGTGCTAGTGGTTTGGGGACCGCAGTCAATGAGCAGTTCTTC. Translated, it gives CASGLGTAVNEQFF.

This clonotype was picked up many times. The chain couples TRBV5-1 to TRBJ1-1; D remains ambiguous. The CDR3 extends over 14 amino acids. Deletions cut 1 base from V and 0 bases from J, with 7 bases between. The germline gives CDR1 SGHRS, CDR2 YFSETQ. The CDR3 sequence: CASSLTTLNTEAFF. CDR3 nucleotide sequence: TGCGCCAGCAGCTTGACTACACTGAACACTGAAGCTTTCTTT.

A note on this clonotype: Possible read error: a much larger clone is one base away. The chain has TRBV12-3 or TRBV12-4 and TRBJ1-4; D may be TRBD1 (5 bases). V was pared by 7 bases and J by 5 bases, with 11 bases between. The CDR3 extends over 13 amino acids. Written as DNA, the CDR3 is TGTGCCAGCACCGGGACCATCAATGAAAAACTGTTTTTT. Translating it yields CASTGTINEKLFF.

This clonotype came up a few times. The chain carries TRBV25-1 and TRBJ2-2; no clear D gene. Germline V gives CDR1 MGHDK, CDR2 SYGVNS. This CDR3 contains 18 residues. Trimming shortened V by 5 bases and J by 7 bases, and 26 bases separated the two germline ends. Here the CDR3 reads CASSSMPSDGTRSGELFF. The CDR3, as DNA: TGTGCCAGCAGTTCCATGCCATCGGATGGAACACGTAGCGGGGAGCTGTTTTTT.

Regarding this clonotype: A read error is possible here, since a much larger clone lies one base away. The chain combines TRBV19 with TRBJ2-3; 14 nucleotides agree with TRBD2. Germline V gives CDR1 LNHDA, CDR2 SQIVND (reference sequence). This CDR3 region has 17 residues. V was clipped by 4 bases and J by 2 bases; unmatched bases: 5. The CDR3 DNA reads TGTGCCAGTAGTACAAAGACTAGCGGGGGGGTCACAGATACGCAGTATTTT. Its translation is CASSTKTSGGVTDTQYF. Together with reference TRBV19 and TRBJ2-3, the CDR3 gives the full variable domain: DGGITQSPKYLFRKEGQNVTLSCEQNLNHDAMYWYRQDPGQGLRLIYYSQIVNDFQKGDIAEGYSVSREKKESFPLTVTSAQKNPTAFYLCASSTKTSGGVTDTQYFGPGTRLTVL.

The chain recombines TRBV6-5 with TRBJ1-4, with 8 bases fitting TRBD1. Germline assignment: CDR1 MNHEY and CDR2 SVGAGI. J lost 8 bases, V lost 6 bases, and 5 bases had no gene match. The CDR3 covers 13 residues. The CDR3 sequence is CASRGQGVEKLFF. In DNA form, the CDR3 reads TGTGCCAGCAGAGGACAGGGTGTAGAAAAACTGTTTTTT.

In its sample, this clonotype was seen a few times. A much larger clone differs by one base, so this may be a read error. This chain links TRBV5-1 with TRBJ2-7; weak D call: TRBD1 (6 bases). The DNA matches TRBJ2-5 better at its end, which makes the J call doubtful. There are 15 residues in the CDR3. Per the germline V gene, CDR1 is SGHRS and CDR2 is YFSETQ. This chain's CDR3 is CASREATGPGGTQYF. Here the CDR3 DNA reads TGCGCCAGCAGGGAGGCCACAGGGCCTGGGGGGACCCAGTACTTC.

A remark on this clonotype: This may come from a read error, since a much larger clone is one base off. This rearrangement joins TRBV12-3 or TRBV12-4 to TRBJ2-7, with TRBD1 matching over 10 bases. The V gene end was trimmed by 10 bases and the J gene end by 4 bases; junction bases not matched to a gene: 7. The CDR3 consists of 13 residues. CDR3 coding DNA: TGTGCCAACAAACCGGGACAGGGGTACGAGCAGTACTTC. Translated: CANKPGQGYEQYF.

The rearrangement links TRBV5-6 to TRBJ2-2, with D perhaps matching TRBD1 (5 bases). Trimming stripped 4 bases from V and 3 bases from J, with 13 bases between. CDR1 is SGHDT, CDR2 YYEEEE, per germline. The CDR3 is made up of 15 amino acids. The CDR3 here is CASSLDIWDTGELFF. The CDR3 nucleotides are TGTGCCAGCAGCCTGGACATTTGGGACACCGGGGAGCTGTTTTTT.

Many counts were recorded for this clonotype. The chain couples TRBV6-2 or TRBV6-3 to TRBJ2-5, with TRBD1 as a possible D gene (6 bases). Germline CDR1 reads MNHEY; CDR2 reads SVGEGT. Trimming shortened V by 4 bases and J by 2 bases, and 17 bases separated the two germline ends. The length of the CDR3 is 16 residues. CDR3 sequence reads: CASSFPGPQGQETQYF. In DNA, the CDR3 is TGTGCCAGCAGTTTTCCGGGACCCCAGGGGCAAGAGACCCAGTACTTC.

Comment on this clonotype: This clone may be a read error of a much larger clone one base away. The V and J genes are TRBV7-9 and TRBJ2-5; D is ambiguous. There are 15 residues in the CDR3. V gave up 4 bases and J gave up 2 bases, with 14 bases separating them. The germline V gene has CDR1 SEHNR and CDR2 FQNEAQ (reference sequence). Here the CDR3 DNA reads TGTGCCAGCAGCTCAACATCAGCAGGACAAGAGACCCAGTACTTC. Translation gives CASSSTSAGQETQYF.

This clonotype was found many times. The junction shows a germline mismatch at one end, possibly a read error. The chain has TRBV4-3 and TRBJ1-1; 8 nucleotides line up with TRBD1. The CDR3 sequence is 14 residues long. Germline CDR1 reads LGHNA; CDR2 reads YSLEER. The CDR3: CASRGTGGNTEAFF. The CDR3 nucleotides are TGTGCCAGCCGGGGAACAGGGGGGAACACTGAAGCTTTCTTT.

This clonotype was seen ten or more times. The J gene is TRBJ2-3, the V gene TRBV6-6; TRBD2 aligns across 10 bases. This CDR3 is built from 14 residues. Germline V gene sequence: CDR1 MNHNY, CDR2 SVGAGI (reference sequence). The junction had 7 bases not matched to a gene; V was cut back by 6 bases and J by 7 bases. The CDR3 reads CASRLSGGDNTQYF. The DNA for the CDR3 is TGTGCCAGCAGGCTCAGCGGGGGGGATAATACGCAGTATTTT.